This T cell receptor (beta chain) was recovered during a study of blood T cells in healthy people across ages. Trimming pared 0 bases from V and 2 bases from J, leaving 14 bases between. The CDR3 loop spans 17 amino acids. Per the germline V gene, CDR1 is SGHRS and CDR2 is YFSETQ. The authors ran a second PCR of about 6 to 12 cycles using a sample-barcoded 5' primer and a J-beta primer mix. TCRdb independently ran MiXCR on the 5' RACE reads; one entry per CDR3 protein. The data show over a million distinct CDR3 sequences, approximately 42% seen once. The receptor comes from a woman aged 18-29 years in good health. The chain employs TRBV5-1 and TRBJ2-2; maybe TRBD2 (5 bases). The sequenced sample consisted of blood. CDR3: CASSLVVVEGNTGELFF. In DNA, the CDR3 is TGCGCCAGCAGCTTGGTTGTCGTTGAGGGAAACACCGGGGAGCTGTTTTTT.